The 16 T cell receptor beta chains presented below share a single source sample, sequenced in a study of CD8 T cells in Susac syndrome. Random hexamers served to reverse transcribe about 0.45 to 1 ug RNA. MiXCR, run by TCRdb on the immunoSEQ multiplex PCR reads, gives a single entry per CDR3 protein. The data contain approximately 74,000 distinct CDR3 sequences, over 85% of them seen just once; the ten biggest clones take up approximately 0.94%. Sequencing was carried out using CD8+ T cells from PBMCs. The receptor source for this set is a human donor with Susac syndrome.

The chain is built from TRBV3-1 and TRBJ1-2; 8 bases are shared with TRBD1. This CDR3 has 17 amino acids. J lost 4 bases, V lost 3 bases, and 13 bases had no gene match. CDR1 and CDR2 from the germline V gene are LGHDT and YNNKEL (reference sequence). In nucleotides, the CDR3 is TGTGCCAGCAGCCACCTACCTCCAGACAGGGGATTCTATGGCTACACCTTC. Translation gives CASSHLPPDRGFYGYTF.

This clonotype was counted a few times. The rearrangement uses TRBV5-6 and TRBJ2-7; 9 bases are a match to TRBD2. This CDR3 spans 14 amino acids. With V trimmed by 5 bases and J by 4 bases, 7 bases remained unmatched. Germline loops: CDR1 SGHDT, CDR2 YYEEEE. CDR3 sequence (DNA): TGTGCCAGCAGTCTCCTAGCGGGGACGTACGAGCAGTACTTC. Its translation: CASSLLAGTYEQYF.

This chain connects TRBV7-9 to TRBJ2-3, with D possibly TRBD2 on 6 matching bases. V shed 5 bases and J shed 4 bases, with 13 bases lying between them. Germline V gene data show CDR1 as SEHNR and CDR2 as FQNEAQ (reference sequence). The CDR3 runs 14 residues. In DNA form, the CDR3 reads TGTGCCAGCAGCCCAGGGCGGGGTTCAGATACGCAGTATTTT. Its protein product is CASSPGRGSDTQYF.

V usage is TRBV20-1 and J usage is TRBJ2-1; 7 bases line up with TRBD1. Germline trimming cut 7 bases from V and 4 bases from J; bases unmatched to any gene: 10. Germline lookup yields CDR1 DFQATT and CDR2 SNEGSKA (reference sequence). The CDR3 loop spans 14 amino acids. The CDR3 DNA reads as TGCAGTGTAGACCTGACAGGGAGATACAATGAGCAGTTCTTC. Its protein is CSVDLTGRYNEQFF.

The rearrangement joins TRBV27 to TRBJ2-5; tentative D call: TRBD2 (5 bases). The CDR3 is made up of 14 amino acids. With 5 bases removed from V and 5 bases from J, the gap between germline ends came to 15 bases. Germline V gene data show CDR1 as MNHEY and CDR2 as SMNVEV (reference sequence). CDR3: CASSPDYTGETQYF. Written as DNA, the CDR3 is TGTGCCAGCAGTCCCGACTACACCGGGGAGACCCAGTACTTC.

The chain has TRBV29-1 and TRBJ1-2, with TRBD1 matching over 7 bases. This CDR3 is built from 17 residues. The V segment lost 3 bases and the J segment 2 bases; nucleotides outside the gene matches: 15. Germline V lookup: CDR1 SQVTM, CDR2 ANQGSEA. Here the CDR3 reads CSVEGDSGASLNYGYTF. CDR3 DNA sequence: TGCAGCGTTGAGGGGGACAGTGGGGCCTCTCTAAACTATGGCTACACCTTC.

The chain recombines TRBV27 with TRBJ2-7; D possibly corresponds to TRBD1 (6 bases). The CDR3 is made up of 16 amino acids. Looked up from germline, CDR1 is MNHEY and CDR2 is SMNVEV (reference sequence). The V end lost 0 bases, the J end lost 1 base, and 13 bases lay between the germline ends. The CDR3 bases are TGTGCCAGCAGTTTATCATGGCAGGGGTCTTCCTACGAGCAGTACTTC. It yields the protein CASSLSWQGSSYEQYF.

The chain employs TRBV24-1 and TRBJ2-5, with 8 bases aligning to TRBD2. This CDR3 region has 13 residues. Germline CDR1 reads KGHDR; CDR2 reads SFDVKD. V was clipped by 10 bases and J by 7 bases; unmatched bases: 10. The CDR3 DNA reads TGTGCCACTTCGGGGGGGCCTCTCGGGACCCAGTACTTC. Translation gives CATSGGPLGTQYF.

V gene TRBV13 combines with J gene TRBJ2-2; TRBD1 matches at 11 bases. The V gene's germline CDR1 is PRHDT and CDR2 FYEKMQ (reference sequence). The length of the CDR3 is 18 residues. With V trimmed by 5 bases and J by 4 bases, 12 bases remained unmatched. The CDR3 region is CASSKQQGQGGTTGELFF. CDR3 nucleotide sequence: TGTGCCAGCAGCAAACAGCAGGGACAGGGGGGAACCACCGGGGAGCTGTTTTTT.

This chain links TRBV19 with TRBJ2-1; D not certain. CDR3 length: 15 amino acids. CDR1 and CDR2 (germline): LNHDA, SQIVND (reference sequence). V was shortened by 7 bases and J by 1 base, with 14 bases between the two germline ends. The CDR3 DNA reads TGTGCCAGTACCCGAACGGGTATATCCTACAATGAGCAGTTCTTC. Its protein is CASTRTGISYNEQFF. Drawing the rest from reference TRBV19 and TRBJ2-1, the complete variable domain is DGGITQSPKYLFRKEGQNVTLSCEQNLNHDAMYWYRQDPGQGLRLIYYSQIVNDFQKGDIAEGYSVSREKKESFPLTVTSAQKNPTAFYLCASTRTGISYNEQFFGPGTRLTVL.

The chain employs TRBV12-3 or TRBV12-4 and TRBJ1-2; D remains ambiguous. Trimming removed 5 bases at V and 5 bases at J, with 9 bases between. This CDR3 contains 12 residues. The CDR3 reads CASSNGDYGYTF. Written as DNA, the CDR3 is TGTGCCAGCAGTAACGGTGATTATGGCTACACCTTC.

The chain employs TRBV6-5 and TRBJ1-4; no reliable D call. V lost 2 bases and J lost 7, with 14 bases in between. CDR1 is MNHEY and CDR2 is SVGAGI in the germline V gene. CDR3 length: 15 residues. DNA of the CDR3: TGTGCCAGCAGTTACAGGCTCGGCAATGGTGAAAAACTGTTTTTT. It yields the protein CASSYRLGNGEKLFF.

This chain joins TRBV11-1 and TRBJ2-3, with 8 nucleotides matching TRBD1. Per the germline V gene, CDR1 is SGHAT and CDR2 is FQDESV (reference sequence). V lost 5 bases to trimming and J lost 2 bases; unmatched junction nucleotides: 21. The CDR3 is made up of 20 amino acids. DNA for the CDR3: TGTGCCAGCAGCCCCCAATGGGACAGGACAACTCTGGCATTCACAGATACGCAGTATTTT. This codes for CASSPQWDRTTLAFTDTQYF.

The genes are TRBV5-4 and TRBJ2-5; 13 nucleotides line up with TRBD2. V was clipped by 0 bases and J by 10 bases; unmatched bases: 9. In germline, CDR1 is SGHNT, CDR2 YYREEE (reference sequence). The CDR3 extends over 16 amino acids. The CDR3 sequence is CASSLAPGLAGMDQYF. For the CDR3, the DNA is TGTGCCAGCAGCTTGGCTCCGGGACTAGCGGGGATGGACCAGTACTTC. The full variable domain, its missing parts supplied by reference TRBV5-4 and TRBJ2-5, is ETGVTQSPTHLIKTRGQQVTLRCSSQSGHNTVSWYQQALGQGPQFIFQYYREEENGRGNFPPRFSGLQFPNYSSELNVNALELDDSALYLCASSLAPGLAGMDQYFGPGTRLLVL.

CDR3: CASSPDKYEQYF. CDR3 coding DNA: TGTGCCAGCAGCCCAGACAAGTACGAGCAGTACTTC. The chain uses TRBV14 and TRBJ2-7, with unresolved D. The CDR3 is 12 amino acids. In germline, CDR1 is SGHDN, CDR2 FVKESK. V was trimmed by 4 bases and J by 4 bases, leaving 8 bases between them.

The rearrangement uses TRBV19 and TRBJ1-1, with D perhaps TRBD1 (6 bases). V lost 7 bases to trimming and J lost 0 bases, with 21 bases between them. Germline loops: CDR1 LNHDA, CDR2 SQIVND (reference sequence). CDR3 size: 17 residues. This CDR3 is CASMAETTGIMNTEAFF. The CDR3 DNA is TGTGCCAGTATGGCCGAAACTACAGGGATTATGAACACTGAAGCTTTCTTT.